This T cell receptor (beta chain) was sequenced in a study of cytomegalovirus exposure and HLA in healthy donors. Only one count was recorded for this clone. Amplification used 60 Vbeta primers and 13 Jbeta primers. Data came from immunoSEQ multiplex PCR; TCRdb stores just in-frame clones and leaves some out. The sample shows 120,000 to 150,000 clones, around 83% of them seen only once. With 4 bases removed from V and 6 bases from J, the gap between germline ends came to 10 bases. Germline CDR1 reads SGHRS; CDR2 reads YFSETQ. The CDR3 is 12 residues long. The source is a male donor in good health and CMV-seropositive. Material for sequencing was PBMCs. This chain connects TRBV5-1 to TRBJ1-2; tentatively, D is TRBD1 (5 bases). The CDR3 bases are TGCGCCAGCAGCGCAGGGAACCATGGCTACACCTTC. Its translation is CASSAGNHGYTF.